This passage covers 29 T cell receptor beta chains from one sample sequenced in a study of Ad26.COV2.S vaccination and SARS-CoV-2 variants. Treatment noted: 15 to 20 received Ad26.COV2.S at low or high dose, single or two shots; several received placebo; per-sample allocation not given. Collection of samples fell on day 63 after the first vaccine or placebo injection. The protocol was immunoSEQ multiplex PCR, while the TCRdb copy is restricted to in-frame clones and leaves out a portion. The data contain approximately 420,000 clones, 88% of them singletons. Sequences were derived from peripheral blood, sampled in a trial of Ad26.COV2.S vaccine versus placebo. These receptors all come from a person between 18 and 59 years old who received the Ad26.COV2.S COVID-19 vaccine or a placebo.

The genes are TRBV9 and TRBJ1-6; D call uncertain. The length of the CDR3 is 12 residues. Trimming took 2 bases from V and 9 from J, leaving 6 bases between them. The germline CDR1 and CDR2 sequences are SGDLS and YYNGEE. The CDR3 loop reads CASSVDGSPLHF. CDR3 DNA: TGTGCCAGCAGCGTGGACGGTTCACCCCTCCACTTT.

The gene calls are TRBV24-1 and TRBJ2-3; the D is unclear. Germline CDR1 is KGHDR and CDR2 is SFDVKD. This CDR3 comprises 15 residues. Trimming shortened V by 3 bases and J by 5 bases, and 14 bases separated the two germline ends. CDR3 residues: CATSDEARSEDTQYF. CDR3 coding DNA: TGTGCCACCAGTGATGAAGCGAGATCCGAAGATACGCAGTATTTT.

The chain links TRBV7-2 to TRBJ1-2; D might be TRBD1 (6 bases). Deletions cut 2 bases from V and 7 bases from J, with 17 bases between. This CDR3 comprises 15 residues. Germline V CDR1 and CDR2: SGHTA, FQGNSA. CDR3 residues: CASSLSSQGRVGYTF. The CDR3 coding sequence is TGTGCCAGCAGCTTAAGCAGTCAGGGGCGGGTTGGCTACACCTTC.

J is TRBJ2-5 and V is TRBV6-6, with 11 bases that match TRBD2. Germline V gene data show CDR1 as MNHNY and CDR2 as SVGAGI (reference sequence). The CDR3 consists of 15 residues. Trimming removed 7 bases from V and 5 bases from J; junction bases left unmatched: 9. CDR3 sequence (DNA): TGTGCCAGCACCCTACTAGCGGGGGTGGGTGAGACCCAGTACTTC. This encodes CASTLLAGVGETQYF.

V usage is TRBV11-2 and J usage is TRBJ1-4; D ambiguous. Germline lookup yields CDR1 SGHAT and CDR2 FQNNGV. Trimming took off 0 bases at V and 8 bases at J, with 7 bases between the two ends. The CDR3 spans 13 residues. CDR3 protein: CASSLEESEKLFF. DNA of the CDR3: TGTGCCAGCAGCTTAGAGGAGTCGGAAAAACTGTTTTTT.

The V gene is TRBV11-2, the J gene TRBJ1-1, with D hard to call. From germline, CDR1 is SGHAT and CDR2 FQNNGV. Trimming removed 4 bases from V and 0 bases from J, with 6 bases in between. This CDR3 has 13 amino acids. CDR3 nucleotides: TGTGCCAGCAGCTCGGAACTGAACACTGAAGCTTTCTTT. Amino acid sequence: CASSSELNTEAFF.

V and J are TRBV7-9 and TRBJ1-1, with D perhaps TRBD1 (6 bases). V was shortened by 4 bases and J by 6 bases, with 18 bases between the two germline ends. Germline V gene lookup returns CDR1 SEHNR and CDR2 FQNEAQ (reference sequence). This CDR3 has 15 residues. CDR3 in amino acids: CASSSSSGERPEAFF. The CDR3 nucleotides are TGTGCCAGCAGCTCCTCCTCAGGGGAACGGCCTGAAGCTTTCTTT.

This rearrangement joins TRBV29-1 to TRBJ1-2; 12 positions match TRBD1. The CDR3 is 13 amino acids. V was pared by 6 bases and J by 8 bases, with 7 bases of the junction left unmatched. Germline CDR1 reads SQVTM; CDR2 reads ANQGSEA. In DNA form, the CDR3 reads TGCAGCGTGACGGGACAGGGGGCGCGAGGCTACACCTTC. Its translation is CSVTGQGARGYTF.

The V gene is TRBV11-2, the J gene TRBJ2-7, with 8 bases identical to TRBD2. The CDR3 runs to 15 residues. CDR1 and CDR2 from the germline V gene are SGHAT and FQNNGV. J gave up 5 bases and V 1 base, and 7 bases lay outside the gene matches. CDR3 coding DNA: TGTGCCAGCAGCTTAGTAAGGACTAGCAGTAACGAGCAGTACTTC. It codes for CASSLVRTSSNEQYF.

The chain combines TRBV16 with TRBJ1-4; D not certain. The CDR3 is 19 amino acids. Trimming took off 5 bases at V and 0 bases at J, with 22 bases between the two ends. CDR1 is KGHSY and CDR2 is FQNENV in the germline V gene. CDR3 nucleotides: TGTGCCAGCAGCGGATCAAGCGGGTACACAGCCTCAACTAATGAAAAACTGTTTTTT. It is translated as CASSGSSGYTASTNEKLFF. Filled out from reference TRBV16 and TRBJ1-4, the complete variable domain reads GEEVAQTPKHLVRGEGQKAKLYCAPIKGHSYVFWYQQVLKNEFKFLISFQNENVFDETGMPKERFSAKCLPNSPCSLEIQATKLEDSAVYFCASSGSSGYTASTNEKLFFGSGTQLSVL.

The rearrangement joins TRBV5-4 to TRBJ2-7; D not resolved. Germline V CDR1 and CDR2: SGHNT, YYREEE (reference sequence). The CDR3 runs to 14 residues. V was clipped by 0 bases and J by 3 bases, with 10 bases between them. For the CDR3, the DNA is TGTGCCAGCAGCTTGGACGCGATCAACTACGAGCAGTACTTC. Translating gives CASSLDAINYEQYF.

The rearrangement links TRBV5-1 to TRBJ2-6; D uncertain. Trimming took 0 bases from V and 4 from J, leaving 14 bases between them. Germline V gives CDR1 SGHRS, CDR2 YFSETQ. This CDR3 has 17 amino acids. CDR3 nucleotides: TGCGCCAGCAGCTTGGACGGCAGCCTGGGAGGGGCCAACGTCCTGACTTTC. It encodes CASSLDGSLGGANVLTF.

This rearrangement joins TRBV3-1 (or the pseudogene TRBV3-2) to TRBJ2-3; no definite D call. The CDR3 has 15 amino acids. Deletions cut 1 base from V and 4 bases from J, with 12 bases between. Germline CDR1 and CDR2: LGHDT and YNNKEL (reference sequence). CDR3 sequence: CASSQVNGSPDTQYF. CDR3 DNA sequence: TGTGCCAGCAGCCAAGTTAACGGCTCCCCAGATACGCAGTATTTT.

This chain uses TRBV30 with TRBJ2-7; 10 bases align to TRBD1. Trimming cost V 5 bases and J 4 bases; bases outside gene matches: 2. Germline assignment: CDR1 GTSNPN and CDR2 SVGIG (reference sequence). The CDR3 spans 12 residues. The CDR3 DNA reads TGTGCCTGGGCGGACAGGGGGTACGAGCAGTACTTC. Its translation is CAWADRGYEQYF. Combining the CDR3 with reference TRBV30 and TRBJ2-7 gives the whole variable domain SQTIHQWPATLVQPVGSPLSLECTVEGTSNPNLYWYRQAAGRGLQLLFYSVGIGQISSEVPQNLSASRPQDRQFILSSKKLLLSDSGFYLCAWADRGYEQYFGPGTRLTVT.

A single count supports this clone. This chain joins TRBV4-1 and TRBJ1-1; no definite D call. The CDR3 contains 17 residues. The V and J ends lost 3 bases and 3 bases respectively, with 20 bases between them. Germline lookup yields CDR1 MGHRA and CDR2 YSYEKL. The CDR3 nucleotides read TGCGCCAGCAGCCACAAAGGTCTCGGGGTATTTGACACTGAAGCTTTCTTT. Encoded protein: CASSHKGLGVFDTEAFF.

The V and J genes are TRBV7-2 and TRBJ2-1, with TRBD2 matching over 10 bases. J lost 8 bases, V lost 4 bases, and 14 bases had no gene match. Looked up from germline, CDR1 is SGHTA and CDR2 is FQGNSA. CDR3 length equals 17 residues. In DNA, the CDR3 is TGTGCCAGCAGCTCTAGGGGAGCGGGGGGGTTATTGCATGAGCAGTTCTTC. Translation gives CASSSRGAGGLLHEQFF.

The rearrangement links TRBV14 to TRBJ1-1; tentatively, D is TRBD1 (5 bases). This CDR3 region has 16 residues. The V gene lost 5 bases and the J gene lost 7 bases, with 23 bases spanning the gap. Germline V gene lookup returns CDR1 SGHDN and CDR2 FVKESK. CDR3 in DNA: TGTGCCAGCAGCGCCTTCCCGGGACCTCACGTGGTTGAAGCTTTCTTT. The encoded protein is CASSAFPGPHVVEAFF.

The gene calls are TRBV15 and TRBJ1-6, with TRBD1 matching over 7 bases. Germline V gene data show CDR1 as LNHNV and CDR2 as YYDKDF (reference sequence). The CDR3 totals 13 residues. After removal of 6 bases from V and 8 bases from J, the junction contained 4 bases not matched to a gene. Here the CDR3 DNA reads TGTGCCACCAGTACAGGGGTGGATTCACCCCTCCACTTT. Translated: CATSTGVDSPLHF. Based on the CDR3 plus reference TRBV15 and TRBJ1-6, the full variable domain is DAMVIQNPRYQVTQFGKPVTLSCSQTLNHNVMYWYQQKSSQAPKLLFHYYDKDFNNEADTPDNFQSRRPNTSFCFLDIRSPGLGDTAMYLCATSTGVDSPLHFGNGTRLTVT.

This clone was detected once. This chain uses TRBV7-9 with TRBJ1-1; D uncertain. This CDR3 comprises 13 residues. Trimming shortened V by 0 bases and J by 10 bases, and 12 bases separated the two germline ends. CDR1 and CDR2 from the germline V gene are SEHNR and FQNEAQ (reference sequence). The DNA for the CDR3 is TGTGCCAGCAGCTTAGCGCTCCCCTCCCCAGCTTTCTTT. Amino acid sequence: CASSLALPSPAFF.

The rearrangement uses TRBV10-3 and TRBJ2-1; D perhaps matches TRBD1 (6 bases). CDR1 and CDR2 (germline): ENHRY, SYGVKD. Trimming shortened V by 0 bases and J by 4 bases, and 13 bases separated the two germline ends. The length of the CDR3 is 16 residues. The CDR3 DNA is TGTGCCATCAGTGAGTCGACAGGTTCCCTGTACAATGAGCAGTTCTTC. Protein sequence: CAISESTGSLYNEQFF.

V is TRBV9 and J is TRBJ2-7; 13 positions agree with TRBD2. The CDR3 spans 17 residues. CDR1 SGDLS and CDR2 YYNGEE come from the germline V gene. Losses at the gene ends were 0 bases for V and 7 bases for J; bases not matched to a gene: 10. In DNA, the CDR3 is TGTGCCAGCAGCGTAGGACTAGCGGGGGGATCCGCCCTGGAGCAGTACTTC. As protein: CASSVGLAGGSALEQYF.

The rearrangement joins TRBV19 to TRBJ1-5; D is ambiguous. The CDR3 loop spans 12 amino acids. Germline-derived CDR1 and CDR2 are LNHDA and SQIVND (reference sequence). Trimming took 7 bases from V and 4 from J, leaving 8 bases between them. This CDR3 is CASKLGNQPQHF. The CDR3 coding sequence is TGTGCCAGTAAGTTAGGGAATCAGCCCCAGCATTTT.

This rearrangement joins TRBV11-2 to TRBJ1-2; a weak D match, TRBD1 (6 bases). Trimming pared 1 base from V and 3 bases from J, leaving 15 bases between. CDR3 length: 16 amino acids. In germline, CDR1 is SGHAT, CDR2 FQNNGV. The CDR3 sequence: CASSLVGQGIYYGYTF. CDR3 bases: TGTGCCAGCAGCTTAGTGGGTCAGGGGATATACTATGGCTACACCTTC.

The DNA for the CDR3 is TGTGCCAGCAGTTACGGGGACAGCTATGGCTACACCTTC. Amino acid sequence: CASSYGDSYGYTF. The chain joins TRBV6-5 to TRBJ1-2, with 7 bases fitting TRBD1. V shed 2 bases and J 4 bases; nucleotides not matched to a gene: 1. The CDR3 is 13 amino acids. The germline V gene has CDR1 MNHEY and CDR2 SVGAGI.

This clone was observed once. V usage is TRBV7-6 and J usage is TRBJ2-5; 13 positions match TRBD2. This CDR3 is built from 16 residues. Unmatched junction bases numbered 4, after V lost 5 bases and J lost 1 base. Germline V gives CDR1 SGHVS, CDR2 FNYEAQ. This CDR3 is CASSPRLAGGQETQYF. CDR3 nucleotides: TGTGCCAGCAGCCCGCGACTAGCGGGGGGCCAAGAGACCCAGTACTTC.

V is TRBV5-8 and J is TRBJ1-6; no reliable D call. CDR3 size: 17 residues. V shed 0 bases and J shed 0 bases, with 10 bases lying between them. In germline, CDR1 is SGHTS, CDR2 YDEGEE. The CDR3 region has the DNA TGTGCCAGCAGCTTGGAGAAGGATAGCTCCTATAATTCACCCCTCCACTTT. Its translation: CASSLEKDSSYNSPLHF.

This clone has only one observation. This chain joins TRBV2 and TRBJ1-2; D might be TRBD1 (6 bases). The CDR3 runs to 14 residues. Looked up from germline, CDR1 is SNHLY and CDR2 is FYNNEI. V shed 3 bases and J shed 7 bases, with 15 bases lying between them. The CDR3 nucleotides read TGTGCCAGCAGTGATACGGGACAATCAAGTGGCTACACCTTC. Translated, it gives CASSDTGQSSGYTF.

The J gene is TRBJ1-1, the V gene TRBV6-5; TRBD1 might be the D (5 bases). Trimming shortened V by 2 bases and J by 6 bases, and 10 bases separated the two germline ends. The germline gives CDR1 MNHEY, CDR2 SVGAGI. This CDR3 contains 13 residues. CDR3 in amino acids: CASSYGGSAEAFF. The CDR3 coding sequence is TGTGCCAGCAGTTACGGGGGGAGCGCTGAAGCTTTCTTT.

The chain links TRBV4-1 to TRBJ1-5; a weak D match, TRBD1 (6 bases). CDR1 and CDR2 from the germline V gene are MGHRA and YSYEKL. The CDR3 loop spans 16 amino acids. V was shortened by 4 bases and J by 6 bases, with 19 bases between the two germline ends. The CDR3 DNA reads TGCGCCAGCAGCCCCACTGATAACAGGGTCGGTCAGCCCCAGCATTTT. It translates to CASSPTDNRVGQPQHF.